The clone carrying this T cell receptor (beta chain) came up once. Antigen unknown. The sample belongs to a study of OX40 agonist ivuxolimab in advanced cancers. Notes on the study in general: Clonal expansion by week 6 occurred in CD4+ and CD8+ blood T cells (at 0.1 to 3.0 mg/kg).

TCRdb keeps only in-frame clones here, not all; method: immunoSEQ multiplex PCR. This sample has tens of thousands of clones; under 95% occur once, and the top ten carry roughly 0.42%. The source material was CD4+ or CD8+ T cells sorted from blood, sampled in a trial of the OX40 agonist ivuxolimab. The sequence derives from an adult with an advanced solid tumor such as melanoma, head and neck, liver or kidney cancer.

The CDR3 coding sequence is TGTGCCACCCACCCCGGGACAGATACCCTAGCCAAAAACATTCAGTACTTC. Translation: CATHPGTDTLAKNIQYF. The chain couples TRBV7-9 to TRBJ2-4, with TRBD1 identical over 7 bases. The V segment lost 10 bases and the J segment 0 bases; nucleotides outside the gene matches: 15. The CDR3 runs 17 residues. The germline CDR1 and CDR2 sequences are SEHNR and FQNEAQ (reference sequence).